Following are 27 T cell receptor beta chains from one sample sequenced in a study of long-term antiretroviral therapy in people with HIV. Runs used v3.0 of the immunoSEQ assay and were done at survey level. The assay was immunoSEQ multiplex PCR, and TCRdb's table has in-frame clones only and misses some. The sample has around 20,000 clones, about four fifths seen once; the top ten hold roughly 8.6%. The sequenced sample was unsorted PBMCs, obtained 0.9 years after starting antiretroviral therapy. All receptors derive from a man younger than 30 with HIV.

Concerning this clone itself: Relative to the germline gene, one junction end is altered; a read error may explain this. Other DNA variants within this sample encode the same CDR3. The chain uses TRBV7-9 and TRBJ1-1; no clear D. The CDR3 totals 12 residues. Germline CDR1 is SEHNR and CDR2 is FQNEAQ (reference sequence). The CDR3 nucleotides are TGTGCCAGCAGCTTGGGCCCCACTGAAGCCTTCTTT. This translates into CASSLGPTEAFF.

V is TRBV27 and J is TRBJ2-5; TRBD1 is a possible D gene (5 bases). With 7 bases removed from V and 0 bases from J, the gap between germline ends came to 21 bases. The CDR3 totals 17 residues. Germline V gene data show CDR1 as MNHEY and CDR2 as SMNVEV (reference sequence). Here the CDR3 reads CASTLSGAPHYQETQYF. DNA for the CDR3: TGTGCCAGCACCCTCAGTGGGGCCCCCCATTACCAAGAGACCCAGTACTTC.

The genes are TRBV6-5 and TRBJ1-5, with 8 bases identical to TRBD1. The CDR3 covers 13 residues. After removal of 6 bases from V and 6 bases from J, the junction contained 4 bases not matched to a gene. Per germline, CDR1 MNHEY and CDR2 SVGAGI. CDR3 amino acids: CASSGQGSQPQHF. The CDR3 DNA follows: TGTGCCAGCAGCGGACAGGGAAGTCAGCCCCAGCATTTT.

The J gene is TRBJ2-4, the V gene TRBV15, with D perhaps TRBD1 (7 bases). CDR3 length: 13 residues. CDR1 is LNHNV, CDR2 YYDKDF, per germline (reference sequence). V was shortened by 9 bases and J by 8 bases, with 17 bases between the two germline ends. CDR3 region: CATLDREVHIQYF. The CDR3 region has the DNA TGTGCCACACTAGACAGGGAGGTGCACATTCAGTACTTC. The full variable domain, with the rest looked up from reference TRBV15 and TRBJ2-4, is DAMVIQNPRYQVTQFGKPVTLSCSQTLNHNVMYWYQQKSSQAPKLLFHYYDKDFNNEADTPDNFQSRRPNTSFCFLDIRSPGLGDTAMYLCATLDREVHIQYFGAGTRLSVL.

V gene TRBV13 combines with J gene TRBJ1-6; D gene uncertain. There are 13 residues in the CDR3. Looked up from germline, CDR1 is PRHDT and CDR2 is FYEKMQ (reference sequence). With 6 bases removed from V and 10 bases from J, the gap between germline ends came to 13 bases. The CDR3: CASRIKTGSPLHF. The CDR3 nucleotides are TGTGCCAGCAGGATCAAAACGGGGTCACCCCTCCACTTT.

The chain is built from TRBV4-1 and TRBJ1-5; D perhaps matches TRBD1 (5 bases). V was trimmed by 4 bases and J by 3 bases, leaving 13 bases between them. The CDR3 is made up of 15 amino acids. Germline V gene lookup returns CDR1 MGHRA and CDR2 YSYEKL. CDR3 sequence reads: CASSLARGNNQPQHF. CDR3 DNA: TGCGCCAGCAGCCTTGCTAGGGGTAACAATCAGCCCCAGCATTTT.

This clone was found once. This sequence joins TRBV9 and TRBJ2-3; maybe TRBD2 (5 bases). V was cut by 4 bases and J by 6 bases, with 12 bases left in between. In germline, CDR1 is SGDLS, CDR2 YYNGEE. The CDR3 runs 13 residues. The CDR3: CASSPRIADTQYF. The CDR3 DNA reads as TGTGCCAGCAGCCCCAGGATAGCGGATACGCAGTATTTT.

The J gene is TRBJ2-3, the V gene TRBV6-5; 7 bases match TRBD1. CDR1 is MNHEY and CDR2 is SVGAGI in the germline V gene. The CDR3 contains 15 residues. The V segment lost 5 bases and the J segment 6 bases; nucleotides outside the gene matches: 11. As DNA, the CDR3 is TGTGCCAGCAGTCCTTGGGAAAGGGGGCGCGATACGCAGTATTTT. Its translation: CASSPWERGRDTQYF.

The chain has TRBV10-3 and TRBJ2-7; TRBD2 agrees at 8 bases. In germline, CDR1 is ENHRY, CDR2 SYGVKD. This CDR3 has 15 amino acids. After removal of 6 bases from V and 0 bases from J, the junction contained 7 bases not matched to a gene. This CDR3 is CAISASGGDSYEQYF. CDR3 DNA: TGTGCCATCAGCGCGAGCGGGGGCGACTCCTACGAGCAGTACTTC.

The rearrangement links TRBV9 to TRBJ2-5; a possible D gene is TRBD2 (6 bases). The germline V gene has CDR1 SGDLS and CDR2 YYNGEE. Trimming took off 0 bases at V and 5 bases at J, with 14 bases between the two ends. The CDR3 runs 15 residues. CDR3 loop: CASSVATSGGETQYF. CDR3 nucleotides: TGTGCCAGCAGCGTAGCTACGAGTGGAGGGGAGACCCAGTACTTC.

The CDR3 coding sequence is TGTGCCAGCAGTTTACTTCTGGGGCTAACAGGGCTCTCCTACGAGCAGTACTTC. Translation gives CASSLLLGLTGLSYEQYF. This chain joins TRBV28 and TRBJ2-7; perhaps TRBD1 as D (6 bases). V lost 2 bases and J lost 0, with 20 bases in between. The CDR3 has 18 residues. Germline lookup yields CDR1 MDHEN and CDR2 SYDVKM.

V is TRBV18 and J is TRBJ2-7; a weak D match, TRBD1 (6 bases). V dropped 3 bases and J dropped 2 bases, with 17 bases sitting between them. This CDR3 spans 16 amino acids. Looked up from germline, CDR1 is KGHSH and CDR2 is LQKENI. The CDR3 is CASSPPIGQGPYEQYF. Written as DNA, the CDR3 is TGTGCCAGCTCACCCCCGATAGGGCAGGGGCCCTACGAGCAGTACTTC.

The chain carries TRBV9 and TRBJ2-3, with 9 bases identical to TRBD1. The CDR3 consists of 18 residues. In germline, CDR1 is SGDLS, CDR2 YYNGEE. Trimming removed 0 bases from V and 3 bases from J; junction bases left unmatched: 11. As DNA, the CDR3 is TGTGCCAGCAGCGTAGCTAGGGGGGACAGGGATGAGACAGATACGCAGTATTTT. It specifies CASSVARGDRDETDTQYF.

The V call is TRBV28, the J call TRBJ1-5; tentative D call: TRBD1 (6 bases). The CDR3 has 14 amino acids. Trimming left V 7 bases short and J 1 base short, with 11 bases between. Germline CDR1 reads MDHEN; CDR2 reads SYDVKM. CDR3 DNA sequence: TGTGCCAGCATACCGGGACAAAGCAATCAGCCCCAGCATTTT. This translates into CASIPGQSNQPQHF.

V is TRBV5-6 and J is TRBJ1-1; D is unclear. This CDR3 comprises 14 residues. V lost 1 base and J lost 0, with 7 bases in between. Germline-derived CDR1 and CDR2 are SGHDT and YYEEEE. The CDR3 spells CASSLLRMNTEAFF. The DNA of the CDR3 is TGTGCCAGCAGCTTGTTACGGATGAACACTGAAGCTTTCTTT.

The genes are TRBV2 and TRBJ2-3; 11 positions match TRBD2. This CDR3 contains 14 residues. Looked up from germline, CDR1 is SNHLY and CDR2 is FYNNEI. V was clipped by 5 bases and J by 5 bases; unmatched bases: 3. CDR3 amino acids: CASSSSGGLDTQYF. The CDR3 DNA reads TGTGCCAGCAGTTCTAGCGGGGGGTTAGATACGCAGTATTTT. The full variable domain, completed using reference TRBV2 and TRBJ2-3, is EPEVTQTPSHQVTQMGQEVILRCVPISNHLYFYWYRQILGQKVEFLVSFYNNEISEKSEIFDDQFSVERPDGSNFTLKIRSTKLEDSAMYFCASSSSGGLDTQYFGPGTRLTVL.

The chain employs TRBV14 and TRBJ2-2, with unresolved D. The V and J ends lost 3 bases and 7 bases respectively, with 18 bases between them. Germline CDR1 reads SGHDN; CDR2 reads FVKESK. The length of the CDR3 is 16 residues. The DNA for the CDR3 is TGTGCCAGCAGCCAGAACACCGACCTCACCTACGGGGAGCTGTTTTTT. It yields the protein CASSQNTDLTYGELFF.

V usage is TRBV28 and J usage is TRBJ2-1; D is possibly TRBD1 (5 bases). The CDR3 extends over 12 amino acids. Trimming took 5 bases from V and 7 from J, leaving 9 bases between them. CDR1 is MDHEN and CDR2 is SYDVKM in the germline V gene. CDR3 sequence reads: CASSTQANEQFF. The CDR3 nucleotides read TGTGCCAGCAGTACACAGGCAAATGAGCAGTTCTTC.

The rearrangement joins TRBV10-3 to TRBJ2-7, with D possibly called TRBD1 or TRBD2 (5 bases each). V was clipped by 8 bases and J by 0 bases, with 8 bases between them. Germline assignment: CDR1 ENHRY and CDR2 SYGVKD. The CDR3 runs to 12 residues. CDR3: CAIRDVSYEQYV. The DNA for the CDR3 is TGTGCCATCCGGGACGTCTCCTACGAGCAGTACGTC.

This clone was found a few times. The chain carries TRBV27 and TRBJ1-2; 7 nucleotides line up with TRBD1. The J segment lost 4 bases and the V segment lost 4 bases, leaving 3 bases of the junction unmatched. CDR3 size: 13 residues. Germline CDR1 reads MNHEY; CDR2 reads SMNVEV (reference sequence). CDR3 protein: CASSSTGRYGYTF. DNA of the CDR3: TGTGCCAGCAGTTCGACAGGGCGCTATGGCTACACCTTC.

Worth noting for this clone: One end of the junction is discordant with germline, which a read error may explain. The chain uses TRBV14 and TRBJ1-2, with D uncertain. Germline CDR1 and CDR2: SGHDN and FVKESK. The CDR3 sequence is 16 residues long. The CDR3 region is CASSKELANPNYGYTF. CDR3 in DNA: TGTGCCAGCAGCAAAGAGTTGGCGAATCCTAACTATGGCTACACCTTC.

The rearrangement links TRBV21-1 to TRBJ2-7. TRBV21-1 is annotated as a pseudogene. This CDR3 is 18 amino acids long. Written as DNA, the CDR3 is TGTGCCAGCAACTCATCACCTTTACGAGCAGTACGCCTTTACGAGCAGTACGTC. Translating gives CASNSSPLRAVRLYEQYV.

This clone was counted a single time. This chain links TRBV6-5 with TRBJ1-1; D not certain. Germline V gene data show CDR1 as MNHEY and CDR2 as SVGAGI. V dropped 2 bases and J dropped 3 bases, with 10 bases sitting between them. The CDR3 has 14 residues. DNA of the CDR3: TGTGCCAGCAGTTACGGAGGGTCATACACTGAAGCTTTCTTT. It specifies CASSYGGSYTEAFF.

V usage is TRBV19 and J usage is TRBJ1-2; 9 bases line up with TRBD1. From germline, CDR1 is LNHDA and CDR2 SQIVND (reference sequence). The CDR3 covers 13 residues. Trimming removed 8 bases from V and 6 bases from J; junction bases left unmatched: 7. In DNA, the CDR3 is TGTGCCAGTCGGGACAGGGAGAAGGATGGCTACACCTTC. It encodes CASRDREKDGYTF.

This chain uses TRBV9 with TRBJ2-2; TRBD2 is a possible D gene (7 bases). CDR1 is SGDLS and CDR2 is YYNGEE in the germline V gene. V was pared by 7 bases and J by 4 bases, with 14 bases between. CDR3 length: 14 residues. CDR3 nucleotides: TGTGCCAGCTCGCGGGGGCTGTCCACCGGGGAGCTGTTTTTT. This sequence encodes CASSRGLSTGELFF. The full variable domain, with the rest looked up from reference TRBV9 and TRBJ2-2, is DSGVTQTPKHLITATGQRVTLRCSPRSGDLSVYWYQQSLDQGLQFLIQYYNGEERAKGNILERFSAQQFPDLHSELNLSSLELGDSALYFCASSRGLSTGELFFGEGSRLTVL.

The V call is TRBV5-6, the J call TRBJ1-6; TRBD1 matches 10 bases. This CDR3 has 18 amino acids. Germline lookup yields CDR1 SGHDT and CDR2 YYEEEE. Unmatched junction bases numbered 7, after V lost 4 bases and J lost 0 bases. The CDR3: CASSPLWTGGSYNSPLHF. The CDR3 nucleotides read TGTGCCAGCAGCCCCTTGTGGACAGGGGGCTCCTATAATTCACCCCTCCACTTT.

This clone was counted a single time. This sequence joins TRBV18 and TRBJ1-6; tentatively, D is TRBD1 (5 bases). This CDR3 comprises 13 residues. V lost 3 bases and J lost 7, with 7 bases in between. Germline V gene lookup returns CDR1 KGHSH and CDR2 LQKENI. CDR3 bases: TGTGCCAGCTCACCGGAGGGGAATTCACCCCTCCACTTT. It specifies CASSPEGNSPLHF.